The T cell receptor (beta chain) under discussion was sequenced for a study of glioma-infiltrating T cells after dendritic cell vaccination (dated by TCRdb to the mid-2010s). A note on the overall study: A cohort of 15 or so glioblastoma patients from Phase I and II dendritic cell vaccination trials was included, of whom 9 were newly diagnosed and 6 had recurrent disease. The vaccine consisted of monocyte-derived dendritic cells cultured less than eight days with IL-4 and GM-CSF, then pulsed overnight with autologous tumor lysate. Patients received three intradermal dendritic cell vaccine injections at biweekly intervals in the arm below the axilla. In glioblastoma patients vaccinated with dendritic cells, deep sequencing of TCR beta CDR3 regions served to measure the amount of tumor-infiltrating lymphocytes and to compare repertoires between tumor and blood. Survival after dendritic cell vaccination was correlated with TCR sequencing metrics, such as TIL content and the overlap between tumor and blood repertoires. Between about 2002 and 2013, the patients were given dendritic cell vaccination pulsed with autologous tumor lysate. The paper's findings and limits, for the study overall: The cohort was small and heterogeneous, with few patients having full blood and tumor sets and even fewer initial-recurrent tumor pairs. The three-group TCR overlap response model was characterized as speculative, and prospective validation of the model was stated to be required. After dendritic cell vaccination, a higher estimated pretreatment TIL content predicted longer time to progression and overall survival. No direct relationship between TCR clonality and survival was found, suggesting that a diverse polyclonal response may matter.

V gives up 6 bases and J gives up 2 bases, and the segment between their germline ends measures 15 bases. The cysteine opens and the phenylalanine closes a CDR3 of 15 amino acids. The read is trimmed to its CDR3 DNA, 45 bases read in frame from base 1. Sequences MNHNS (CDR1) and SASEGT (CDR2) are obtained from the germline V gene. To be selected, patients needed enough residual fresh-frozen tumor tissue and more than two years of available survival data. An isocitrate dehydrogenase mutation was not carried by any of the glioblastoma patients, although molecular status was otherwise variable. PBMC were collected before vaccination, two weeks after the third vaccination, and at tumor progression if tumor progression occurred. Genomic DNA was extracted with the Qiagen DNeasy Blood extraction Kit. Worth noting for this clone: Its antigen specificity is not known. Base qualities are not provided; no much larger clone lies one nucleotide away.

The immunoSEQ assay amplified TCRB CDR3 regions from 1.5 to 2.5 micrograms of genomic DNA, or from all available DNA when less than that amount was available. The multiplex PCR relied on 60 forward primers for TCR V beta segments and 13 reverse primers for J beta segments. To estimate the number of reads per starting template, synthetic control templates were added to each sample at limiting dilution. Sequencing produced 87 bp reads on the Illumina HiSeq System. The original pipeline was this. To remove PCR and sequencing errors, closely related sequences were merged with a nearest neighbor algorithm. TCR overlap was defined as the percentage of unique tumor TCR beta sequences that were also found in the peripheral blood of the same patient. Not all clones reach the TCRdb copy of this immuneACCESS table, which keeps in-frame sequences only. Checked studies attribute under half of the gap to unresolved V genes and leave the rest unexplained. The V and J calls and clone size are taken from that table; D and trimming were inferred from the DNA. This sample lists fewer than 85,000 clones; 81% were detected once. The top ten clones comprise 7.9% of the sample.

The chain was built from TRBV6-1 and TRBJ2-3; possibly the D gene is TRBD2, per 6 matching bases. This TCR was sampled from a human donor with glioblastoma. The sequencing used blood, collected before dendritic cell vaccination. The CDR3 reads as follows: CASREGLQNTDTQYF. The DNA sequence reads TGTGCCAGCAGGGAGGGACTTCAAAACACAGATACGCAGTATTTT.